This TCR beta chain came from a study of T cell responses to AZD1222 COVID-19 vaccine. Study results and limitations: Baseline seropositivity occurred in only six AZD1222 recipients. Donors in the cohort were predominantly white British and more often female, and clonal diversity was possibly underestimated.

Of note for this clone: Its antigen is currently unknown.

Profiling relied on immunoSEQ multiplex PCR, and the TCRdb table lists in-frame clones only, not all of them. The repertoire holds fewer than 150,000 clones, with 80% to 90% as singletons. Investigators merged groups given second doses at roughly 4 or roughly 12 weeks. The sequence derives from an adult who received the AZD1222 COVID-19 vaccine. Sequenced material: peripheral blood, taken 28 days after the second AZD1222 dose.

The CDR3 sequence is CASHPAGLTIPYEQYF. Here the CDR3 DNA reads TGTGCCAGCCACCCCGCAGGGCTCACTATTCCCTACGAGCAGTACTTC. The chain links TRBV19 to TRBJ2-7; possible D gene TRBD1, 5 bases. This CDR3 is 16 amino acids long. Trimming shortened V by 9 bases and J by 2 bases, and 23 bases separated the two germline ends. CDR1 and CDR2 (germline): LNHDA, SQIVND (reference sequence). Filled out from reference TRBV19 and TRBJ2-7, the complete variable domain reads DGGITQSPKYLFRKEGQNVTLSCEQNLNHDAMYWYRQDPGQGLRLIYYSQIVNDFQKGDIAEGYSVSREKKESFPLTVTSAQKNPTAFYLCASHPAGLTIPYEQYFGPGTRLTVT.